One and the same sample provided the 8 T cell receptor beta chains below, sequenced in a study of T-cell memory formation after mild COVID-19. TCRdb re-derived calls from the 5' RACE reads in MiXCR, one entry per CDR3 protein. The sample carries hundreds of thousands of distinct CDR3 sequences, around 15% recorded once. Sequencing input: PBMCs or a T cell subset sorted from them (not recorded which). These receptor sequences come from a young man who had mild COVID-19 (a few samples of this study predate the infection). Cell type and time point are not known.

This clonotype was counted a few times. The chain recombines TRBV7-9 with TRBJ2-1; TRBD2 agrees at 11 bases. The CDR3 runs 15 residues. The V and J ends lost 5 bases and 7 bases, in that order; junction bases with no gene match: 7. The V gene's germline CDR1 is SEHNR and CDR2 FQNEAQ (reference sequence). The CDR3 reads CASSPVAGGLNEQFF. CDR3 bases: TGTGCCAGCAGCCCAGTAGCGGGGGGGCTGAATGAGCAGTTCTTC.

This clonotype was observed at least ten times. The chain joins TRBV7-9 to TRBJ2-1; D might be TRBD1 or TRBD2, each matching 7 bases. The germline gives CDR1 SEHNR, CDR2 FQNEAQ (reference sequence). This CDR3 region has 15 residues. Trimming took 4 bases from V and 6 from J, leaving 16 bases between them. The CDR3: CASSSGGGSLNEQFF. CDR3 in DNA: TGTGCCAGCAGCTCAGGGGGGGGAAGCCTCAATGAGCAGTTCTTC.

This clonotype was recorded at least ten times. The V gene is TRBV7-9, the J gene TRBJ2-1; D may be TRBD1 (5 bases). In germline, CDR1 is SEHNR, CDR2 FQNEAQ (reference sequence). Trimming cost V 5 bases and J 4 bases, with 15 bases left between them. This CDR3 spans 15 amino acids. CDR3 nucleotides: TGTGCCAGCAGCCCCCGACTTGGGGCTTACAATGAGCAGTTCTTC. Protein product: CASSPRLGAYNEQFF.

The J gene is TRBJ2-7, the V gene TRBV6-1, with D perhaps TRBD2 (6 bases). With 7 bases removed from V and 4 bases from J, the gap between germline ends came to 20 bases. CDR1 MNHNS and CDR2 SASEGT come from the germline V gene. The CDR3 runs to 15 residues. CDR3 sequence (DNA): TGTGCCAGCAACCCCGGGACGACTAGGGCTTACGAGCAGTACGTC. Amino acids: CASNPGTTRAYEQYV.

The rearrangement links TRBV12-3 or TRBV12-4 to TRBJ1-1; D uncertain. V was cut by 7 bases and J by 0 bases, with 12 bases left in between. CDR3 length: 14 residues. CDR3 in amino acids: CASNLRTLNTEAFF. The DNA of the CDR3 is TGTGCCAGCAACTTGAGGACCCTGAACACTGAAGCTTTCTTT.

The chain combines TRBV7-2 with TRBJ2-3; TRBD2 aligns across 12 bases. Germline V gene data show CDR1 as SGHTA and CDR2 as FQGNSA. The J segment lost 5 bases and the V segment lost 5 bases, leaving 5 bases of the junction unmatched. This CDR3 spans 15 amino acids. The CDR3 DNA sequence: TGTGCCAGCAGCCAGTCTAGCGGGGGGGAAGATACGCAGTATTTT. Residues: CASSQSSGGEDTQYF.

This sequence joins TRBV15 and TRBJ2-1, with D possibly matching TRBD1 (6 bases). The CDR3 runs to 15 residues. V was shortened by 5 bases and J by 0 bases, with 11 bases between the two germline ends. CDR1 and CDR2 (germline): LNHNV, YYDKDF (reference sequence). CDR3 in amino acids: CATSGGQRSYNEQFF. Written as DNA, the CDR3 is TGTGCCACCAGCGGTGGACAGCGCTCCTACAATGAGCAGTTCTTC.

This chain connects TRBV7-9 to TRBJ1-6; TRBD1 matches 7 bases. The CDR3 is 16 amino acids. V was pared by 0 bases and J by 7 bases, with 6 bases of the junction left unmatched. In germline, CDR1 is SEHNR, CDR2 FQNEAQ (reference sequence). The CDR3 sequence: CASSLARGLMNSPLHF. In nucleotides, the CDR3 is TGTGCCAGCAGCTTAGCTAGGGGGCTGATGAATTCACCCCTCCACTTT. The full variable domain, in which reference TRBV7-9 and TRBJ1-6 provide the parts outside the CDR3, is DTGVSQNPRHKITKRGQNVTFRCDPISEHNRLYWYRQTLGQGPEFLTYFQNEAQLEKSRLLSDRFSAERPKGSFSTLEIQRTEQGDSAMYLCASSLARGLMNSPLHFGNGTRLTVT.